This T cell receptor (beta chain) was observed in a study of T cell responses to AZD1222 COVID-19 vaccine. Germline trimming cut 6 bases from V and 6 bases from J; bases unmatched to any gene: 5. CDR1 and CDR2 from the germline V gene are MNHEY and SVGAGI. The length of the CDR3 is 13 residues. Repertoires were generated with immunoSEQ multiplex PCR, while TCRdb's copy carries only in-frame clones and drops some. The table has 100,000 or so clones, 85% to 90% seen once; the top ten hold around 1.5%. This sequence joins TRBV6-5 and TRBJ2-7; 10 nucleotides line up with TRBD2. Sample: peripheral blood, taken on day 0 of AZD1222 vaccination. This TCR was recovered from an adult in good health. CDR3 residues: CASRWTSGIEQYF. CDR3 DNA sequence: TGTGCCAGCAGGTGGACTAGCGGAATCGAGCAGTACTTC.